The 7 T cell receptor beta chains reported below all come from one sample, sequenced in a study of shared clonotypes between healthy human individuals. TCRdb's table, derived via immunoSEQ multiplex PCR, lists solely in-frame clones and lacks some. This table holds some 2.1 million clones, around 95% found once. What was sequenced was naive CD4+ T cells sorted from blood. Subset meaning: CD45RA+ positively selected. The receptors originated from a man in his late teens or twenties in good health.

The J gene is TRBJ2-5, the V gene TRBV29-1, with 7 nucleotides matching TRBD1. The CDR3 extends over 13 amino acids. CDR1 and CDR2 (germline): SQVTM, ANQGSEA. J was trimmed by 6 bases and V by 2 bases; bases with no gene match: 6. CDR3 DNA sequence: TGCAGCGTTGAACGGGACAGTGGGAAGACCCAGTACTTC. Amino acids: CSVERDSGKTQYF. Full variable domain (rest looked up from reference TRBV29-1 and TRBJ2-5): SAVISQKPSRDICQRGTSLTIQCQVDSQVTMMFWYRQQPGQSLTLIATANQGSEATYESGFVIDKFPISRPNLTFSTLTVSNMSPEDSSIYLCSVERDSGKTQYFGPGTRLLVL.

The V and J genes are TRBV28 and TRBJ1-1; D is uncertain. CDR1 is MDHEN and CDR2 is SYDVKM in the germline V gene. The germline V and J ends were trimmed by 6 bases and 11 bases, with 13 bases remaining between them. The CDR3 length is 11 residues. The CDR3 here is CASSSDGKAFF. CDR3 in DNA: TGTGCCAGCAGCTCCGACGGGAAGGCTTTCTTT.

V and J are TRBV12-5 and TRBJ2-1; D may be TRBD2 (5 bases). Trimming removed 0 bases at V and 4 bases at J, with 16 bases between. The germline gives CDR1 LGHNT, CDR2 FRNRAP. This CDR3 contains 17 residues. Here the CDR3 reads CASGLVTATIHYNEQFF. CDR3 DNA sequence: TGTGCTAGTGGTTTGGTTACCGCGACTATCCATTACAATGAGCAGTTCTTC.

The rearrangement uses TRBV19 and TRBJ1-2; D possibly corresponds to TRBD1 (6 bases). The CDR3 has 14 residues. Germline V CDR1 and CDR2: LNHDA, SQIVND (reference sequence). V was shortened by 2 bases and J by 7 bases, with 14 bases between the two germline ends. The CDR3 here is CASSIPTGHFGYTF. CDR3 in DNA: TGTGCCAGTAGTATACCGACAGGCCATTTTGGCTACACCTTC.

This chain uses TRBV5-1 with TRBJ2-1; no reliable D call. The V and J ends lost 3 bases and 2 bases respectively, with 12 bases between them. CDR1 SGHRS and CDR2 YFSETQ come from the germline V gene. This CDR3 region has 15 residues. In nucleotides, the CDR3 is TGCGCCAGCAGCTCAGACGGTGATACCTACAATGAGCAGTTCTTC. Translated: CASSSDGDTYNEQFF.

The gene calls are TRBV9 and TRBJ2-7, with 8 positions matching TRBD1. Unmatched junction bases numbered 11, after V lost 2 bases and J lost 4 bases. Per the germline V gene, CDR1 is SGDLS and CDR2 is YYNGEE. This CDR3 is 16 amino acids long. The CDR3 nucleotides read TGTGCCAGCAGCGTCTCGGACAGGGCTCCCCGTTACGAGCAGTACTTC. This translates into CASSVSDRAPRYEQYF. The variable domain in full, completed from reference TRBV9 and TRBJ2-7, reads DSGVTQTPKHLITATGQRVTLRCSPRSGDLSVYWYQQSLDQGLQFLIQYYNGEERAKGNILERFSAQQFPDLHSELNLSSLELGDSALYFCASSVSDRAPRYEQYFGPGTRLTVT.

V is TRBV4-1 and J is TRBJ2-2, with 11 bases lining up with TRBD2. The trim removed 1 base at V and 5 bases at J, leaving 3 bases unmatched. The germline V gene has CDR1 MGHRA and CDR2 YSYEKL. The CDR3 runs 16 residues. The CDR3 DNA reads as TGCGCCAGCAGCCAAGGGCTAGCGGGAGGTACCGGGGAGCTGTTTTTT. This gives the protein CASSQGLAGGTGELFF.